This T cell receptor (beta chain) stems from a study of cytomegalovirus exposure and HLA in healthy donors. Notes on the study in general: Across donors, most TCRs were seen rarely, yet some public ones were widespread. The records held CMV serostatus as the only immune exposure information.

Use of 60 Vbeta and 13 Jbeta primers characterized the PCR. The protocol was immunoSEQ multiplex PCR, while the TCRdb copy is restricted to in-frame clones and leaves out a portion. The sample contains roughly 100,000 clones, roughly 70% of which appear only once. The CDR3 extends over 14 amino acids. Trimming shortened V by 5 bases and J by 3 bases, and 14 bases separated the two germline ends. Germline assignment: CDR1 SGHTA and CDR2 FQGNSA. Details on this clone: Its antigen is still unknown.

Material: PBMCs. This receptor was obtained from a man in his forties in good health and CMV-seronegative. The chain employs TRBV7-2 and TRBJ2-7; D possibly corresponds to TRBD1 (5 bases). Written as DNA, the CDR3 is TGTGCCAGCAGCCGCCGTTCCCAGGGCTACGAGCAGTACTTC. This codes for CASSRRSQGYEQYF.